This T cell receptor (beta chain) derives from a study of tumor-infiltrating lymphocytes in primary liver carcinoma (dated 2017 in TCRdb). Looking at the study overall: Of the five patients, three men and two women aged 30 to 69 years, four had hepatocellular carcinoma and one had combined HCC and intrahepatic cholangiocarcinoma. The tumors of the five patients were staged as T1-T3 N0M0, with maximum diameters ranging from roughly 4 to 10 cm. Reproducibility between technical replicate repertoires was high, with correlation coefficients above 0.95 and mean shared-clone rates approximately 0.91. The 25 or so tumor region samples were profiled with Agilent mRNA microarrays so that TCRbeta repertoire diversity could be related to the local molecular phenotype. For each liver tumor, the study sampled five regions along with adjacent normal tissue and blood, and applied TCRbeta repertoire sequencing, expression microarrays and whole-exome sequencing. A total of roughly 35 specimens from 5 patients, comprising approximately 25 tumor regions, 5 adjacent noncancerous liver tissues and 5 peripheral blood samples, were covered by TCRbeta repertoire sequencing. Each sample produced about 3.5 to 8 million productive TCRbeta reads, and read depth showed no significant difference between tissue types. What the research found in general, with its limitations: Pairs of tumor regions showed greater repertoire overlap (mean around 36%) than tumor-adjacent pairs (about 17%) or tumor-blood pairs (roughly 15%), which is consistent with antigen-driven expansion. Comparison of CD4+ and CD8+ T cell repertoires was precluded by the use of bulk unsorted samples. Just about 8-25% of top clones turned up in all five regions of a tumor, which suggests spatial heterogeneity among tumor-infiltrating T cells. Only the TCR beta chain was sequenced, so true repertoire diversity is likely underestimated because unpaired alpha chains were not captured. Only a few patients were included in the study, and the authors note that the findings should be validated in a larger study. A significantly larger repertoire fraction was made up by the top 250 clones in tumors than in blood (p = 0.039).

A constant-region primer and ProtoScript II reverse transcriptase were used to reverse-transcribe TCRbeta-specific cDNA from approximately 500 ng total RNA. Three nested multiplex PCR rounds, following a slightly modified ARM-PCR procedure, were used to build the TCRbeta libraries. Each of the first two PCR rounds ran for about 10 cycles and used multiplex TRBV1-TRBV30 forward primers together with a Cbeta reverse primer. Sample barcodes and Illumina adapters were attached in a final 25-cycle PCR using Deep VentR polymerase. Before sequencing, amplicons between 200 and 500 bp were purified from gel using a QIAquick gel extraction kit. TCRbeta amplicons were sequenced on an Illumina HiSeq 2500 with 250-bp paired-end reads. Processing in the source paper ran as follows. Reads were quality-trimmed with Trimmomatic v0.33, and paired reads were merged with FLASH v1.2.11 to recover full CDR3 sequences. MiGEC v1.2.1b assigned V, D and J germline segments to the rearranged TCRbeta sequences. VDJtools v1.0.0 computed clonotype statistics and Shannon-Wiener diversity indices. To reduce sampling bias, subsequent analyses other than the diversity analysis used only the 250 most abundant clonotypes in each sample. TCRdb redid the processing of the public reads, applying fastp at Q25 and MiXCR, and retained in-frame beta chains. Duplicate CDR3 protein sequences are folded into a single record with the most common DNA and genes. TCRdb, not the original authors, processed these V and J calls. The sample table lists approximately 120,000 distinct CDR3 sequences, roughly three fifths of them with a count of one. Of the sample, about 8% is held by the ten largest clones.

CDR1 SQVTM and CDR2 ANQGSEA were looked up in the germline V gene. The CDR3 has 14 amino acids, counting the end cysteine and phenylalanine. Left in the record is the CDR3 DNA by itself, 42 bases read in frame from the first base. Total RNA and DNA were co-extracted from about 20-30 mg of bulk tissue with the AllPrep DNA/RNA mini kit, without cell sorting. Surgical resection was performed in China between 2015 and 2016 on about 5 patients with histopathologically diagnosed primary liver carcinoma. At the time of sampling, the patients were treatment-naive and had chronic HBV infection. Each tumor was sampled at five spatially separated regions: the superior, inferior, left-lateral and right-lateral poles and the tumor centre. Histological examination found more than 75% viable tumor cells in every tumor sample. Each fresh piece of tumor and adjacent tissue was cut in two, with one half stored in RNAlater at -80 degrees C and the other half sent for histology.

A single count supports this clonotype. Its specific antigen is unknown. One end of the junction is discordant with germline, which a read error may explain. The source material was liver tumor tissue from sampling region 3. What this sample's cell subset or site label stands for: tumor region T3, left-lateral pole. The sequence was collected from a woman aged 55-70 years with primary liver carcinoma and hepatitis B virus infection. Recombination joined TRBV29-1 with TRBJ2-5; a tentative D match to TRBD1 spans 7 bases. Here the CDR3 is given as CSAEETGTAETQYF. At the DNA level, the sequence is TGCAGCGCTGAAGAGACAGGGACTGCGGAGACGCAGTACTTC.